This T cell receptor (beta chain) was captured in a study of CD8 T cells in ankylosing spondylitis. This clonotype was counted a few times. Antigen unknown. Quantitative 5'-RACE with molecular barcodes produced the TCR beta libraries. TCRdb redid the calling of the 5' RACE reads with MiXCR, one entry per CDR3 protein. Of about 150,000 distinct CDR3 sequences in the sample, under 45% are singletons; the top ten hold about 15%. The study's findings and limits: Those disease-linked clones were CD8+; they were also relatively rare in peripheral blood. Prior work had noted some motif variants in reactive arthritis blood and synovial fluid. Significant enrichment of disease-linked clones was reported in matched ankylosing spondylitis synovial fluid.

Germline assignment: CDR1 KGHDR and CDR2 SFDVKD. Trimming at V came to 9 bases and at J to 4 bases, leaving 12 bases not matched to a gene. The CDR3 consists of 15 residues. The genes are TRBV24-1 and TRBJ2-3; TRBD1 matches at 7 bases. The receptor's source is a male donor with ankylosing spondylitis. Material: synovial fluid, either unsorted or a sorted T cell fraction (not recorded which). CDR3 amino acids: CATAAEVGGPDTQYF. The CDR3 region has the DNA TGTGCCACCGCGGCGGAGGTAGGGGGCCCAGATACGCAGTATTTT.